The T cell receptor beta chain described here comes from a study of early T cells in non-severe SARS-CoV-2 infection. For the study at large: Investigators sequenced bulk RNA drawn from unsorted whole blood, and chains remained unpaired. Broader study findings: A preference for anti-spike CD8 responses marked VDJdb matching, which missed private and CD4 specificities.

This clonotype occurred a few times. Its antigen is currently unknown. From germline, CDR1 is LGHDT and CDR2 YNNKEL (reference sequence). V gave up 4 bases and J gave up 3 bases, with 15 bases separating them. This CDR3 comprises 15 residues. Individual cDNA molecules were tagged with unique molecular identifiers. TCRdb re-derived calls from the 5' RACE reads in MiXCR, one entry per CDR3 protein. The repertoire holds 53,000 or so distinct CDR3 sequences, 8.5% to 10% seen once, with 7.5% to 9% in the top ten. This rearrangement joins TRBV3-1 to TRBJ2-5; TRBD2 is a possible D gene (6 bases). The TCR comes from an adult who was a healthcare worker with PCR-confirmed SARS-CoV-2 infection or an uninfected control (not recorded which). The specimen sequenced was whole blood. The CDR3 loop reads CASSLHSSAEETQYF. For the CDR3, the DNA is TGTGCCAGCAGCCTACACTCTAGCGCTGAAGAGACCCAGTACTTC.